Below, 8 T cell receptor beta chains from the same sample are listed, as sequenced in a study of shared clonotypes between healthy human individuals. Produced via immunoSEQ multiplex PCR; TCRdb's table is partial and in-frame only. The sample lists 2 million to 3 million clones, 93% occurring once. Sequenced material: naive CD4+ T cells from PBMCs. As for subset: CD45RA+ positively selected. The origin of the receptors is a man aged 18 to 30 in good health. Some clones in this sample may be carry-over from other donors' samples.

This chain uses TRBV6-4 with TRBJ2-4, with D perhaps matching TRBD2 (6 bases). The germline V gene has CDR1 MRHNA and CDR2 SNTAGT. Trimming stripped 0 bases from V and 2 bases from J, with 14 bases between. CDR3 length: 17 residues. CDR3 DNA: TGTGCCAGCAGTGACTCGGCTAGCGTAGGGTCCAAAAACATTCAGTACTTC. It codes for CASSDSASVGSKNIQYF.

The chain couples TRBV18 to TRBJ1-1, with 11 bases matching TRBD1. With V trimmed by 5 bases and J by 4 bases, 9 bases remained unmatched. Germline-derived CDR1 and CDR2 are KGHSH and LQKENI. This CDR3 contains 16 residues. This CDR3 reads CASSARDRGVGTEAFF. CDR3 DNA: TGTGCCAGCTCAGCCCGGGACAGGGGGGTCGGCACTGAAGCTTTCTTT.

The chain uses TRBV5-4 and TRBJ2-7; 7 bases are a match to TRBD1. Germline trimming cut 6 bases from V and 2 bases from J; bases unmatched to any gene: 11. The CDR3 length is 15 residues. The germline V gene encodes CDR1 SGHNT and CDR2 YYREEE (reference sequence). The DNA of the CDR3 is TGTGCCAGCACCAGCTCAGGGGGACGCGCCTACGAGCAGTACTTC. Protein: CASTSSGGRAYEQYF.

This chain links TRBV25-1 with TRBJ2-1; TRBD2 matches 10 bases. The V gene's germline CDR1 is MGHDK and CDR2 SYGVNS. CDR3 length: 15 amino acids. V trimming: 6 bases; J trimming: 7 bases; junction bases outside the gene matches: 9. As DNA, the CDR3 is TGTGCCAGCAGCTTGGGGACTAGCGAGTTTAATGAGCAGTTCTTC. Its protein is CASSLGTSEFNEQFF.

This CDR3 is CASSLSGRGAYEQYF. The CDR3 bases are TGCGCCAGCAGTTTGAGCGGGAGAGGAGCCTACGAGCAGTACTTC. This rearrangement joins TRBV10-2 to TRBJ2-7; 8 nucleotides line up with TRBD2. The germline V gene encodes CDR1 WSHSY and CDR2 SAAADI. The V and J ends lost 5 bases and 2 bases, in that order; junction bases with no gene match: 8. The CDR3 is 15 amino acids.

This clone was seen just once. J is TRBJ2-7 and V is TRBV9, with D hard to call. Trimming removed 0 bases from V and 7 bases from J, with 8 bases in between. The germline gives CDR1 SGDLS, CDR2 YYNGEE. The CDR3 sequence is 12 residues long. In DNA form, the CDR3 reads TGTGCCAGCAGCGTAGGTGTGGGGGAGCAGTACTTC. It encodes CASSVGVGEQYF. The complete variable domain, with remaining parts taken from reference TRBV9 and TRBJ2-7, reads DSGVTQTPKHLITATGQRVTLRCSPRSGDLSVYWYQQSLDQGLQFLIQYYNGEERAKGNILERFSAQQFPDLHSELNLSSLELGDSALYFCASSVGVGEQYFGPGTRLTVT.

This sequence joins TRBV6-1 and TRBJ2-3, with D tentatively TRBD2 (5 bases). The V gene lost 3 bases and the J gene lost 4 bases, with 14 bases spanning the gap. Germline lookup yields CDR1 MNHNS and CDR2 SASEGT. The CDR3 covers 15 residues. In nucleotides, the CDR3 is TGTGCCAGCAGTGATAACGGGAAGGGCGCAGATACGCAGTATTTT. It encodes CASSDNGKGADTQYF.

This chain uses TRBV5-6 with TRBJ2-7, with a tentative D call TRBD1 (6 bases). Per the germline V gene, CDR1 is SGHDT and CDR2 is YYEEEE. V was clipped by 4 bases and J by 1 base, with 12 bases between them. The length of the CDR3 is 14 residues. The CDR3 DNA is TGTGCCAGCAGCCTCGATGACAGGTCCTACGAGCAGTACTTC. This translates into CASSLDDRSYEQYF. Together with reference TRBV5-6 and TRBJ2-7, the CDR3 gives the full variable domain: DAGVTQSPTHLIKTRGQQVTLRCSPKSGHDTVSWYQQALGQGPQFIFQYYEEEERQRGNFPDRFSGHQFPNYSSELNVNALLLGDSALYLCASSLDDRSYEQYFGPGTRLTVT.